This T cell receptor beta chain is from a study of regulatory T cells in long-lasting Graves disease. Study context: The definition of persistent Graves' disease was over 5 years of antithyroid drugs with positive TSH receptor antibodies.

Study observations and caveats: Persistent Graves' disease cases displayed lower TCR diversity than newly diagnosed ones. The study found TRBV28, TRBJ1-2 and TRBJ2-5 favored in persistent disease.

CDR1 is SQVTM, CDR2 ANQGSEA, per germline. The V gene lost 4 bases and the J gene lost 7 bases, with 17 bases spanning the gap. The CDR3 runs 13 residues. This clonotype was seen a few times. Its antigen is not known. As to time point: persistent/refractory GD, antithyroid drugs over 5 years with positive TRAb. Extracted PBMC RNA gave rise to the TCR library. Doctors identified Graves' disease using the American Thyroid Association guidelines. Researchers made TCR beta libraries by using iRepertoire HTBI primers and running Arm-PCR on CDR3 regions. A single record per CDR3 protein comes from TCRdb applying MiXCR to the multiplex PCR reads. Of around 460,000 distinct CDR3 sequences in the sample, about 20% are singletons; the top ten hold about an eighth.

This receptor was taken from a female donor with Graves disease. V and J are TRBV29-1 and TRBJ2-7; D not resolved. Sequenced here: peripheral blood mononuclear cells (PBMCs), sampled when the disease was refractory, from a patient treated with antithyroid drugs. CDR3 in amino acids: CSVGWTYYGEQYF. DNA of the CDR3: TGCAGCGTTGGGTGGACCTATTACGGAGAGCAGTACTTC.